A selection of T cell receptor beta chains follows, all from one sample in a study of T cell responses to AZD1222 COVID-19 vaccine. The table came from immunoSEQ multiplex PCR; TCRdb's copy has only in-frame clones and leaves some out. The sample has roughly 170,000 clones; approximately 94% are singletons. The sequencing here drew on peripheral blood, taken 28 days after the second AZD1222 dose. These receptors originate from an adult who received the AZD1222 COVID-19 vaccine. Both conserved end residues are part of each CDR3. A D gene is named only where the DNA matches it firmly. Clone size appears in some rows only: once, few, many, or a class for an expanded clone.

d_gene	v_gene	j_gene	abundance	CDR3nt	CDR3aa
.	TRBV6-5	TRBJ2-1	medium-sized	TGTGCCAGCAGTAGCCTAGCCGAAGTTACTAATGAGCAGTTCTTC	CASSSLAEVTNEQFF
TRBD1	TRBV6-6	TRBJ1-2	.	TGTGCCAGCAGTTTCCGCAGGGGGAGGTATGGCTACACCTTC	CASSFRRGRYGYTF
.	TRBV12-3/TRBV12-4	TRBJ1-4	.	TGTGCCAGCAGTTTACCCGACAGGAGAAAACTGTTTTTT	CASSLPDRRKLFF
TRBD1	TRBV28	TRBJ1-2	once	TGTGCCAGCAGTAAGACAGGGGGACCAATTGTCCCCTATGGCTACACCTTC	CASSKTGGPIVPYGYTF
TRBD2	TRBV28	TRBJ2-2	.	TGTGCCAGCAGTTCCGAGATCCTAGCGGGACTAAAAACGAACACCGGGGAGCTGTTTTTT	CASSSEILAGLKTNTGELFF
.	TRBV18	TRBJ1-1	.	TGTGCCAGCTCACCGCGGGGGTCGGACACTGAAGCTTTCTTT	CASSPRGSDTEAFF
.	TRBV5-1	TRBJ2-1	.	TGCGCCAGCAGCTTGAACCTAAACAATGAGCAGTTCTTC	CASSLNLNNEQFF
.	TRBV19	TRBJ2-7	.	TGTGCCAGTAGTCCAAACTTCGAGCAGTACTTC	CASSPNFEQYF
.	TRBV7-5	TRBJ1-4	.	TGTGCCAGAAGCTTCCCGGGACGAAAAACAACTAATGAAAAACTGTTTTTT	CARSFPGRKTTNEKLFF
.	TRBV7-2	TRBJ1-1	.	TGTGCCAGCAGCTTAGACGGTTACAGCATGAACACTGAAGCTTTCTTT	CASSLDGYSMNTEAFF
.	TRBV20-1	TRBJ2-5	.	TGCAGCCGTGAGCTCGAAGAGACCCAGTACTTC	CSRELEETQYF
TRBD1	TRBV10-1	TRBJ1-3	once	TGCGCCAGCAGTGACCCCGGGACAGACCCTGGAAACACCATATATTTT	CASSDPGTDPGNTIYF
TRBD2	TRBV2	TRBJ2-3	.	TGTGCCAGCAGTGAAGGACGGGAGGGCACAGATACGCAGTATTTT	CASSEGREGTDTQYF